The present TCR beta chain was sequenced within a study of early T cells in non-severe SARS-CoV-2 infection. About the study: With bulk RNA from unsorted whole blood as input, sequencing yielded unpaired chains.

Individual cDNA molecules each received unique molecular identifiers attached to them. TCRdb reprocessed the 5' RACE reads via MiXCR and lists one record per CDR3 protein. This sample has fewer than 85,000 distinct CDR3 sequences; approximately 11% occur once, and the top ten carry approximately 12%. Whole-study results and caveats: In VDJdb matching, anti-spike CD8 responses were favored while private and CD4 specificities went missing.

CDR3 length: 12 residues. The V end was cut by 2 bases, the J end by 2 bases, with 2 bases between. CDR1 MRHNA and CDR2 SNTAGT come from the germline V gene. Concerning this clonotype itself: Its antigen is not identified.

The source is an adult who was a healthcare worker with PCR-confirmed SARS-CoV-2 infection or an uninfected control (not recorded which). The chain couples TRBV6-4 to TRBJ2-3; D is uncertain. The sample in question was whole blood, obtained at baseline. The CDR3 loop reads CASSDNTDTQYF. The CDR3 DNA sequence: TGTGCCAGCAGTGACAACACAGATACGCAGTATTTT.